The 27 T cell receptor beta chains listed next were all sequenced from one sample in a study of blood T cells in healthy people across ages. Combining a sample-barcoded 5' primer with a J-beta primer mix, a second PCR ran for about 7 to 11 cycles. TCRdb re-called the 5' RACE reads through MiXCR, storing one row per CDR3 protein. Found here are 600,000 to 650,000 distinct CDR3 sequences, 58% of them singletons; the top ten hold over 30%. The sequencing input was blood. Every receptor here comes from a man aged 55 to 69 in good health.

This clonotype was picked up a small number of times. The chain carries TRBV20-1 and TRBJ2-4; weak D call: TRBD1 (7 bases). The J call could be wrong; TRBJ2-7 is a better fit for the DNA end. Germline-derived CDR1 and CDR2 are DFQATT and SNEGSKA (reference sequence). This CDR3 comprises 13 residues. The CDR3 DNA follows: TGCAGTGCTCGCGGGACAGCCTCCTACGAGCAGTACTTC. It yields the protein CSARGTASYEQYF.

V gene TRBV28 combines with J gene TRBJ2-7, with 9 positions matching TRBD1. Looked up from germline, CDR1 is MDHEN and CDR2 is SYDVKM. The J segment lost 2 bases and the V segment lost 3 bases, leaving 5 bases of the junction unmatched. The CDR3 is made up of 15 amino acids. CDR3 bases: TGTGCCAGCAGTTTTAGACAGGGGGGCACCTACGAGCAGTACTTC. Translation: CASSFRQGGTYEQYF.

V gene TRBV5-1 combines with J gene TRBJ2-7; D may be TRBD1 (6 bases). This CDR3 region has 16 residues. Germline V lookup: CDR1 SGHRS, CDR2 YFSETQ. V dropped 3 bases and J dropped 2 bases, with 18 bases sitting between them. The CDR3 bases are TGCGCCAGCAGCTACCGGACAGACAAGATCCCCTACGAGCAGTACTTC. Translating it yields CASSYRTDKIPYEQYF.

The CDR3 spells CSAPLDTTNSPLHF. The CDR3 region has the DNA TGCAGTGCCCCTTTGGACACTACGAATTCACCCCTCCACTTT. The V call is TRBV20-1, the J call TRBJ1-6; D is perhaps TRBD1 (5 bases). Germline CDR1 reads DFQATT; CDR2 reads SNEGSKA (reference sequence). Trimming left V 6 bases short and J 7 bases short, with 16 bases between. CDR3 length: 14 residues.

The chain joins TRBV27 to TRBJ2-1; weak D call: TRBD2 (6 bases). Germline CDR1 reads MNHEY; CDR2 reads SMNVEV (reference sequence). With 9 bases removed from V and 13 bases from J, the gap between germline ends came to 28 bases. CDR3 size: 15 residues. CDR3 bases: TGTGCCAGGGGTTTCCCTAGGGCGGGCGGGGAGACCCAGTTCTTC. Its translation is CARGFPRAGGETQFF.

This clonotype was seen a few times. The CDR3 coding sequence is TGCGCCAGCAGCCCCCCGGGGCTAGCGGGGCAGACCCAGTACTTC. It codes for CASSPPGLAGQTQYF. The chain links TRBV5-1 to TRBJ2-5; 9 bases are shared with TRBD2. The V segment lost 4 bases and the J segment 6 bases; nucleotides outside the gene matches: 10. There are 15 residues in the CDR3. Germline values: CDR1 SGHRS, CDR2 YFSETQ. Full variable domain (remainder filled in from reference TRBV5-1 and TRBJ2-5): KAGVTQTPRYLIKTRGQQVTLSCSPISGHRSVSWYQQTPGQGLQFLFEYFSETQRNKGNFPGRFSGRQFSNSRSEMNVSTLELGDSALYLCASSPPGLAGQTQYFGPGTRLLVL.

The chain combines TRBV28 with TRBJ2-3; D is perhaps TRBD1 (6 bases). Germline CDR1 is MDHEN and CDR2 is SYDVKM. V was cut by 3 bases and J by 1 base, with 11 bases left in between. This CDR3 is 15 amino acids long. The CDR3 protein is CASSFLGAGTDTQYF. In nucleotides, the CDR3 is TGTGCCAGCAGTTTTCTGGGGGCAGGCACAGATACGCAGTATTTT.

This clonotype was counted only a few times. J is TRBJ2-5 and V is TRBV12-3 or TRBV12-4; TRBD1 agrees at 8 bases. The CDR3 spans 14 residues. After removal of 7 bases from V and 5 bases from J, the junction contained 9 bases not matched to a gene. CDR3 in DNA: TGTGCCAGCACTCAGGGGGCGGAACGGGAGACCCAGTACTTC. Translating gives CASTQGAERETQYF.

This rearrangement joins TRBV29-1 to TRBJ1-1, with TRBD1 matching 9 bases. The trim removed 4 bases at V and 5 bases at J, leaving 11 bases unmatched. The CDR3 has 15 amino acids. The germline V gene has CDR1 SQVTM and CDR2 ANQGSEA. The DNA of the CDR3 is TGCAGCGTTGGGAGCCCGGACAGGGGAAAAACTGAAGCTTTCTTT. Translating gives CSVGSPDRGKTEAFF.

The sample holds a few counts of this clonotype. The chain carries TRBV20-1 and TRBJ2-7, with unresolved D. Trimming left V 0 bases short and J 0 bases short, with 9 bases between. The CDR3 has 14 residues. CDR1 and CDR2 from the germline V gene are DFQATT and SNEGSKA (reference sequence). The CDR3 DNA is TGCAGTGCTAGAGACTCCAGGAGCTCCTACGAGCAGTACTTC. It specifies CSARDSRSSYEQYF.

The chain carries TRBV12-3 or TRBV12-4 and TRBJ2-4; the D gene is possibly TRBD2 (6 bases). This CDR3 is built from 16 residues. Trimming shortened V by 5 bases and J by 3 bases, and 17 bases separated the two germline ends. CDR3 DNA sequence: TGTGCCAGCAGTCCGCGCGGAGGGTTGGGCAAAAACATTCAGTACTTC. The encoded protein is CASSPRGGLGKNIQYF.

The V and J genes are TRBV6-5 and TRBJ2-1; 9 bases agree with TRBD1. Germline V gene data show CDR1 as MNHEY and CDR2 as SVGAGI. Germline trimming cut 6 bases from V and 7 bases from J; bases unmatched to any gene: 7. This CDR3 has 14 residues. This CDR3 reads CASRQGAVRNEQFF. The CDR3 DNA is TGTGCCAGCAGACAGGGGGCTGTTAGGAATGAGCAGTTCTTC.

This clonotype turned up a few times. J is TRBJ2-7 and V is TRBV20-1; 9 bases line up with TRBD1. J lost 2 bases, V lost 3 bases, and 2 bases had no gene match. CDR3 length equals 13 residues. CDR1 and CDR2 from the germline V gene are DFQATT and SNEGSKA (reference sequence). The CDR3 nucleotides are TGCAGTGCTAGCGGACAGGGGACCTACGAGCAGTACTTC. Translated: CSASGQGTYEQYF.

The chain joins TRBV20-1 to TRBJ2-6, with 9 bases lining up with TRBD1. The V gene's germline CDR1 is DFQATT and CDR2 SNEGSKA (reference sequence). The CDR3 length is 15 residues. V dropped 2 bases and J dropped 4; count of bases not matched to a gene: 3. The CDR3 loop is CSARKTGGGANVLTF. For the CDR3, the DNA is TGCAGTGCTAGAAAAACAGGGGGCGGGGCCAACGTCCTGACTTTC.

V usage is TRBV20-1 and J usage is TRBJ2-3; the match to TRBD2 covers 15 bases. The CDR3 spans 16 residues. The germline CDR1 and CDR2 sequences are DFQATT and SNEGSKA (reference sequence). V dropped 6 bases and J dropped 3; count of bases not matched to a gene: 7. The CDR3 here is CSALPGLAGGTDTQYF. The DNA for the CDR3 is TGCAGTGCCCTCCCGGGACTAGCGGGGGGAACAGATACGCAGTATTTT.

The chain recombines TRBV25-1 with TRBJ2-5; D unclear. Germline CDR1 MGHDK, CDR2 SYGVNS. CDR3 length equals 14 residues. The V end lost 1 base, the J end lost 1 base, and 7 bases lay between the germline ends. This CDR3 is CASSESGFQETQYF. CDR3 in DNA: TGTGCCAGCAGTGAATCGGGTTTCCAAGAGACCCAGTACTTC.

This clonotype showed up just a few times. The chain is built from TRBV27 and TRBJ2-7; 7 bases fit TRBD2. The assigned J gene may be wrong: the sequence end matches TRBJ2-5 better. The CDR3 sequence is 13 residues long. CDR1 and CDR2 from the germline V gene are MNHEY and SMNVEV (reference sequence). Here the CDR3 DNA reads TGTGCCAGCAGTCTAGCGGCAAGAGGGACCCAGTACTTC. This codes for CASSLAARGTQYF.

This chain uses TRBV2 with TRBJ2-7; no definite D call. V was trimmed by 0 bases and J by 0 bases, leaving 9 bases between them. Germline V gives CDR1 SNHLY, CDR2 FYNNEI. CDR3 length equals 15 residues. CDR3 in amino acids: CASSEARWASYEQYF. The DNA of the CDR3 is TGTGCCAGCAGTGAAGCAAGGTGGGCCTCCTACGAGCAGTACTTC.

This clonotype was observed a handful of times. The V call is TRBV4-1, the J call TRBJ1-5, with TRBD1 matching 7 bases. Germline assignment: CDR1 MGHRA and CDR2 YSYEKL. V shed 4 bases, J shed 0 bases, and the junction held 12 bases outside the gene matches. The CDR3 covers 18 residues. CDR3 sequence reads: CASSRNIPGQHSNQPQHF. In DNA form, the CDR3 reads TGCGCCAGCAGCCGTAATATTCCGGGACAGCATAGCAATCAGCCCCAGCATTTT.

The chain joins TRBV7-9 to TRBJ2-4; a possible D gene is TRBD2 (7 bases). The J call may be in error: the DNA end matches TRBJ2-7 better. There are 20 residues in the CDR3. Germline V gene sequence: CDR1 SEHNR, CDR2 FQNEAQ (reference sequence). The CDR3 loop reads CASSSRGGAILYPSSYEQYF. DNA for the CDR3: TGTGCCAGCAGCTCCAGAGGGGGGGCGATCCTATACCCATCGTCCTACGAGCAGTACTTC.

The chain links TRBV20-1 to TRBJ1-1; weak D call: TRBD1 (6 bases). V was pared by 3 bases and J by 5 bases, with 19 bases between. CDR1 and CDR2 from the germline V gene are DFQATT and SNEGSKA (reference sequence). The CDR3 is 15 residues long. The CDR3 here is CSASTVGGAGTEAFF. The CDR3 region has the DNA TGCAGTGCTAGTACGGTGGGGGGCGCGGGTACTGAAGCTTTCTTT.

This chain joins TRBV29-1 and TRBJ2-5; D gene ambiguous. Trimming cost V 3 bases and J 3 bases, with 11 bases left between them. The CDR3 contains 13 residues. Germline CDR1 and CDR2: SQVTM and ANQGSEA. The CDR3 DNA follows: TGCAGCGTTGACAGGCTACCCGAAGAGACCCAGTACTTC. This codes for CSVDRLPEETQYF.

CDR3 DNA: TGTGCCAGCAGTCCGACCCAAAAAGAGACCCAGTACTTC. Protein product: CASSPTQKETQYF. The chain uses TRBV2 and TRBJ2-5; D not certain. This CDR3 has 13 residues. Per germline, CDR1 SNHLY and CDR2 FYNNEI. Trimming cost V 5 bases and J 3 bases, with 10 bases left between them.

The chain couples TRBV25-1 to TRBJ1-3; weak D call: TRBD1 (6 bases). This CDR3 region has 14 residues. V shed 4 bases and J shed 8 bases, with 15 bases lying between them. Germline V CDR1 and CDR2: MGHDK, SYGVNS. The CDR3 spells CASSGTGRGHTIYF. As DNA, the CDR3 is TGTGCCAGCAGTGGAACCGGCAGGGGACACACCATATATTTT.

This clonotype occurred a few times. The J gene is TRBJ2-7, the V gene TRBV4-2; no definite D call. Trimming pared 1 base from V and 5 bases from J, leaving 12 bases between. CDR1 and CDR2 (germline): LGHNA, YNFKEQ. The CDR3 extends over 14 amino acids. The CDR3 nucleotides are TGTGCCAGCAGCCAAGCTACATCGATCCACGAGCAGTACTTC. It is translated as CASSQATSIHEQYF.

J is TRBJ2-1 and V is TRBV12-3 or TRBV12-4; TRBD1 agrees at 8 bases. This CDR3 spans 15 amino acids. V dropped 10 bases and J dropped 7; count of bases not matched to a gene: 15. CDR3 region: CAIDYSDRGGNEQFF. The DNA of the CDR3 is TGTGCCATCGACTACTCAGACAGGGGAGGAAATGAGCAGTTCTTC.

The chain couples TRBV2 to TRBJ1-6; possible D gene TRBD1, 5 bases. Germline-derived CDR1 and CDR2 are SNHLY and FYNNEI. The CDR3 length is 14 residues. With 8 bases removed from V and 7 bases from J, the gap between germline ends came to 15 bases. CDR3 loop: CASSPGLGNSPLHF. The CDR3 DNA reads TGTGCCAGCTCTCCAGGGCTGGGAAATTCACCCCTCCACTTT.